This T cell receptor (beta chain) is drawn from a study of radiotherapy plus CTLA-4 blockade in lung cancer. Overall study: Disease control was achieved by 31% of patients, and objective responses by about 19%. Overall study results and limits: Response, reportedly, was best predicted by interferon-beta along with early blood T cell clone dynamics. Expansion in blood of tumor-derived TCR clones was seen after radiotherapy plus ipilimumab.

Chemo-refractory metastatic non-small-cell lung cancer patients were treated with focal radiation plus CTLA-4 blockade with ipilimumab. About this clone: The antigen remains unidentified.

Sequencing was performed with immunoSEQ multiplex PCR; in TCRdb, only in-frame clones are kept and a portion is missing. This sample has 70,000 to 95,000 clones; around 81% occur once, and the top ten carry 13% to 15%. The germline V and J ends were trimmed by 5 bases and 5 bases, with 4 bases remaining between them. Germline loops: CDR1 MDHEN, CDR2 SYDVKM. The CDR3 runs to 10 residues. This TCR came from a human donor with non-small cell lung cancer that progressed on radiotherapy plus ipilimumab. The sample consisted of peripheral blood, taken from a patient treated with radiotherapy plus ipilimumab. The chain couples TRBV28 to TRBJ2-7, with no clear D. CDR3 nucleotides: TGTGCCAGCAGTCGAAACGAGCAGTACTTC. This encodes CASSRNEQYF.